These 29 T cell receptor beta chains originate from one sample sequenced in a study of T cell changes during pregnancy in multiple sclerosis. This table comes from immunoSEQ multiplex PCR, and its TCRdb copy is limited to in-frame clones, with some not included. Of 55,000 to 85,000 clones in the sample, roughly 94% are singletons; the top ten hold 0.58%. This material consisted of peripheral blood, taken in the third trimester of pregnancy. The source of these receptors is a female donor with multiple sclerosis, enrolled in a pregnancy study.

The genes are TRBV10-3 and TRBJ2-3; D perhaps matches TRBD1 (6 bases). The CDR3 has 13 residues. The V and J ends lost 7 bases and 5 bases respectively, with 13 bases between them. From germline, CDR1 is ENHRY and CDR2 SYGVKD. CDR3 in DNA: TGTGCCATCACGGAACAGGGAATAGATACGCAGTATTTT. This encodes CAITEQGIDTQYF.

This sequence joins TRBV2 and TRBJ1-2; 8 bases line up with TRBD1. V lost 6 bases, J lost 7 bases, and 7 bases stayed unmatched. The CDR3 extends over 13 amino acids. CDR1 is SNHLY and CDR2 is FYNNEI in the germline V gene. Here the CDR3 reads CASRPDRGGGYTF. For the CDR3, the DNA is TGTGCCAGCAGACCAGACAGGGGTGGTGGCTACACCTTC. Full variable domain (outside the CDR3, taken from reference TRBV2 and TRBJ1-2): EPEVTQTPSHQVTQMGQEVILRCVPISNHLYFYWYRQILGQKVEFLVSFYNNEISEKSEIFDDQFSVERPDGSNFTLKIRSTKLEDSAMYFCASRPDRGGGYTFGSGTRLTVV.

J is TRBJ1-2 and V is TRBV27; 12 bases match TRBD1. The CDR3 has 15 amino acids. The ends lost 0 bases at V and 8 bases at J; junction bases unmatched: 4. Germline CDR1 MNHEY, CDR2 SMNVEV (reference sequence). The chain's CDR3 is CASSLSGQGAKGYTF. The DNA of the CDR3 is TGTGCCAGCAGTTTATCGGGACAGGGGGCGAAGGGCTACACCTTC.

This clone was observed at least ten times. V and J are TRBV10-3 and TRBJ1-1, with 9 bases that match TRBD1. Germline-derived CDR1 and CDR2 are ENHRY and SYGVKD. CDR3 length: 14 residues. V lost 8 bases and J lost 4; bases outside the gene matches: 8. CDR3 sequence reads: CAIAGQGTVTEAFF. DNA for the CDR3: TGTGCCATCGCGGGACAGGGTACTGTCACTGAAGCTTTCTTT.

J is TRBJ2-5 and V is TRBV14, with D uncertain. In germline, CDR1 is SGHDN, CDR2 FVKESK. The CDR3 extends over 15 amino acids. V was pared by 1 base and J by 1 base, with 10 bases between. CDR3 bases: TGTGCCAGCAGCCAAGGGCACCGGGTCCAAGAGACCCAGTACTTC. This gives the protein CASSQGHRVQETQYF.

A single count supports this clone. The V and J genes are TRBV29-1 and TRBJ2-5; D gene uncertain. Trimming pared 7 bases from V and 1 base from J, leaving 10 bases between. Looked up from germline, CDR1 is SQVTM and CDR2 is ANQGSEA. The CDR3 length is 12 residues. CDR3 protein: CSALDFQETQYF. CDR3 in DNA: TGCAGCGCCCTAGACTTCCAAGAGACCCAGTACTTC.

The chain couples TRBV25-1 to TRBJ2-3, with D possibly matching TRBD2 (6 bases). The germline V gene encodes CDR1 MGHDK and CDR2 SYGVNS. V was pared by 3 bases and J by 4 bases, with 14 bases between. This CDR3 comprises 15 residues. CDR3 loop: CASSDGGIRADTQYF. The CDR3 region has the DNA TGTGCCAGCAGTGATGGGGGGATTCGGGCAGATACGCAGTATTTT.

The rearrangement uses TRBV9 and TRBJ2-3; unclear D gene. The V end was cut by 0 bases, the J end by 5 bases, with 10 bases between. This CDR3 is 14 amino acids long. The V gene's germline CDR1 is SGDLS and CDR2 YYNGEE. The CDR3 region is CASSVDPALDTQYF. The CDR3 coding sequence is TGTGCCAGCAGCGTAGACCCCGCGCTAGATACGCAGTATTTT. Full variable domain (outside the CDR3, taken from reference TRBV9 and TRBJ2-3): DSGVTQTPKHLITATGQRVTLRCSPRSGDLSVYWYQQSLDQGLQFLIQYYNGEERAKGNILERFSAQQFPDLHSELNLSSLELGDSALYFCASSVDPALDTQYFGPGTRLTVL.

The V and J genes are TRBV9 and TRBJ1-2; unclear D gene. The CDR3 covers 14 residues. The germline V and J ends were trimmed by 4 bases and 3 bases, with 13 bases remaining between them. The germline CDR1 and CDR2 sequences are SGDLS and YYNGEE. Here the CDR3 reads CASSPYGSDYGYTF. Written as DNA, the CDR3 is TGTGCCAGCAGCCCCTACGGGTCCGACTATGGCTACACCTTC.

The J gene is TRBJ2-6, the V gene TRBV10-3; no definite D call. Germline lookup yields CDR1 ENHRY and CDR2 SYGVKD. This CDR3 contains 14 residues. The V end was cut by 2 bases, the J end by 3 bases, with 5 bases between. The CDR3, as DNA: TGTGCCATCAGTGAGACCGGTGGGGCCAACGTCCTGACTTTC. It specifies CAISETGGANVLTF.

The rearrangement links TRBV5-1 to TRBJ1-1; 8 positions agree with TRBD1. This CDR3 contains 15 residues. Germline V gene data show CDR1 as SGHRS and CDR2 as YFSETQ. V lost 4 bases and J lost 6; bases outside the gene matches: 11. The CDR3 DNA reads TGCGCCAGCAGCCTAAAGACAGGGGCACTCGCTGAAGCTTTCTTT. Translating it yields CASSLKTGALAEAFF.

CDR3 sequence: CASSYSYAAAEAFF. The DNA for the CDR3 is TGTGCCAGCAGTTACTCGTATGCGGCGGCTGAAGCTTTCTTT. The V gene is TRBV6-5, the J gene TRBJ1-1; D call uncertain. The CDR3 is 14 amino acids. The germline CDR1 and CDR2 sequences are MNHEY and SVGAGI. Trimming cost V 0 bases and J 6 bases, with 11 bases left between them.

J is TRBJ2-5 and V is TRBV4-2, with D hard to call. This CDR3 has 14 residues. Germline lookup yields CDR1 LGHNA and CDR2 YNFKEQ. V shed 1 base and J shed 5 bases, with 11 bases lying between them. CDR3 sequence (DNA): TGTGCCAGCAGCCAAGGAGGTCCCCGGGAGACCCAGTACTTC. It encodes CASSQGGPRETQYF.

The rearrangement uses TRBV30 and TRBJ2-4, with D tentatively TRBD2 (6 bases). Germline V gene data show CDR1 as GTSNPN and CDR2 as SVGIG (reference sequence). This CDR3 is built from 18 residues. Trimming removed 2 bases at V and 0 bases at J, with 20 bases between. The CDR3, as DNA: TGTGCCTGGAGTCCTTATGCGGGGCTAGCCTCAGCCAAAAACATTCAGTACTTC. Its translation is CAWSPYAGLASAKNIQYF.

The chain employs TRBV7-2 and TRBJ1-2; D uncertain. CDR3 size: 12 residues. Trimming took 1 base from V and 8 from J, leaving 8 bases between them. CDR1 is SGHTA, CDR2 FQGNSA, per germline. The DNA for the CDR3 is TGTGCCAGCAGCTTAGTAGGGAGCGGCTACACCTTC. The encoded protein is CASSLVGSGYTF.

The chain has TRBV7-8 and TRBJ2-2; 12 bases are a match to TRBD2. Germline trimming cut 5 bases from V and 6 bases from J; bases unmatched to any gene: 10. The germline CDR1 and CDR2 sequences are SGHVS and FQNEAQ. CDR3 length equals 17 residues. CDR3 nucleotide sequence: TGTGCCAGCAGCGTAAGAGGACTAGCGGGGAGGTCCGGGGAGCTGTTTTTT. This sequence encodes CASSVRGLAGRSGELFF.

The chain links TRBV25-1 to TRBJ1-5, with D unclear. Trimming pared 2 bases from V and 0 bases from J, leaving 11 bases between. The CDR3 contains 16 residues. Germline V lookup: CDR1 MGHDK, CDR2 SYGVNS. The CDR3 spells CASSEDPGYSNQPQHF. CDR3 sequence (DNA): TGTGCCAGCAGTGAAGACCCGGGATATAGCAATCAGCCCCAGCATTTT.

The chain has TRBV14 and TRBJ1-2; the match to TRBD1 covers 7 bases. The CDR3 loop spans 14 amino acids. In germline, CDR1 is SGHDN, CDR2 FVKESK. With V trimmed by 4 bases and J by 4 bases, 6 bases remained unmatched. DNA for the CDR3: TGTGCCAGCAGCCCCCGACAGGGAGGCTATGGCTACACCTTC. Its translation is CASSPRQGGYGYTF.

The V and J genes are TRBV4-1 and TRBJ1-6, with 8 positions matching TRBD1. J lost 10 bases, V lost 4 bases, and 15 bases had no gene match. The CDR3 loop spans 17 amino acids. Germline loops: CDR1 MGHRA, CDR2 YSYEKL. The CDR3 spells CASSPRDRQGPGSPLHF. The DNA for the CDR3 is TGCGCCAGCAGCCCGAGGGACAGGCAGGGGCCGGGGTCACCCCTCCACTTT.

CDR3 DNA sequence: TGTGCCAGCAGCTTGTCCGAGGCTCCCAACTATGGCTACACCTTC. It is translated as CASSLSEAPNYGYTF. The rearrangement joins TRBV5-5 to TRBJ1-2; D uncertain. In germline, CDR1 is SGHKS, CDR2 YYEKEE (reference sequence). This CDR3 has 15 residues. V dropped 1 base and J dropped 2 bases, with 12 bases sitting between them. The full variable domain, its missing parts supplied by reference TRBV5-5 and TRBJ1-2, is DAGVTQSPTHLIKTRGQQVTLRCSPISGHKSVSWYQQVLGQGPQFIFQYYEKEERGRGNFPDRFSARQFPNYSSELNVNALLLGDSALYLCASSLSEAPNYGYTFGSGTRLTVV.

Of note for this clone: The identical CDR3 is also encoded by other nucleotide sequences in the sample. This rearrangement joins TRBV9 to TRBJ1-1; D might be TRBD1 (5 bases). The CDR3 has 14 residues. Germline CDR1 and CDR2: SGDLS and YYNGEE. V lost 0 bases to trimming and J lost 4 bases, with 10 bases between them. This CDR3 reads CASSVGGGGTEAFF. CDR3 nucleotide sequence: TGTGCCAGCAGCGTAGGGGGGGGTGGCACTGAAGCTTTCTTT.

The chain is built from TRBV27 and TRBJ2-5, with 10 bases lining up with TRBD2. From germline, CDR1 is MNHEY and CDR2 SMNVEV (reference sequence). The V gene end was trimmed by 5 bases and the J gene end by 4 bases; junction bases not matched to a gene: 10. The CDR3 loop spans 16 amino acids. Here the CDR3 reads CASSRIAGGTPETQYF. The CDR3 coding sequence is TGTGCCAGCAGTCGGATAGCGGGGGGTACGCCAGAGACCCAGTACTTC.

The chain employs TRBV7-9 and TRBJ2-5, with TRBD2 as a possible D gene (7 bases). The CDR3 has 15 residues. Trimming took off 7 bases at V and 5 bases at J, with 20 bases between the two ends. The V gene's germline CDR1 is SEHNR and CDR2 FQNEAQ (reference sequence). CDR3 sequence reads: CASNDRGASGETQYF. The CDR3 DNA follows: TGTGCCAGCAACGATAGGGGGGCTAGCGGTGAGACCCAGTACTTC.

This clone has only one observation. The rearrangement joins TRBV19 to TRBJ1-2; 8 nucleotides agree with TRBD1. The V gene's germline CDR1 is LNHDA and CDR2 SQIVND (reference sequence). J gave up 0 bases and V 10 bases, and 4 bases lay outside the gene matches. CDR3 length: 13 residues. The CDR3 DNA reads TGTGCCACCCAGGACAGGGCTAACTATGGCTACACCTTC. Its translation is CATQDRANYGYTF.

The chain combines TRBV11-2 with TRBJ1-1, with D possibly being TRBD1 (5 bases). The CDR3 is 16 amino acids. From germline, CDR1 is SGHAT and CDR2 FQNNGV. V was pared by 0 bases and J by 6 bases, with 17 bases between. The CDR3 region has the DNA TGTGCCAGCAGCTTAGATGGGGAGGGGCGCGGCGCTGAAGCTTTCTTT. Translating gives CASSLDGEGRGAEAFF.

The chain carries TRBV11-2 and TRBJ2-5; TRBD2 matches at 7 bases. J was trimmed by 5 bases and V by 5 bases; bases with no gene match: 5. The CDR3 totals 13 residues. Per germline, CDR1 SGHAT and CDR2 FQNNGV. Here the CDR3 DNA reads TGTGCCAGCAGCGGGGGGGACTCCGAGACCCAGTACTTC. Protein sequence: CASSGGDSETQYF.

The chain uses TRBV19 and TRBJ2-1; 9 nucleotides line up with TRBD2. The CDR3 extends over 14 amino acids. CDR1 LNHDA and CDR2 SQIVND come from the germline V gene (reference sequence). The V gene end was trimmed by 1 base and the J gene end by 13 bases; junction bases not matched to a gene: 8. The CDR3 here is CASSIGAGGHGQFF. As DNA, the CDR3 is TGTGCCAGTAGTATAGGGGCGGGGGGGCATGGACAGTTCTTC.

V is TRBV2 and J is TRBJ1-2; 12 bases fit TRBD1. The CDR3 is made up of 15 amino acids. Germline trimming cut 0 bases from V and 8 bases from J; bases unmatched to any gene: 4. Germline loops: CDR1 SNHLY, CDR2 FYNNEI. The CDR3 sequence: CASSEAGQGAGGYTF. DNA of the CDR3: TGTGCCAGCAGTGAAGCGGGACAGGGGGCGGGCGGCTACACCTTC.

V and J are TRBV7-6 and TRBJ2-2; a weak D match, TRBD2 (5 bases). V was pared by 2 bases and J by 4 bases, with 11 bases between. Germline CDR1 and CDR2: SGHVS and FNYEAQ. The CDR3 runs 15 residues. Here the CDR3 reads CASSLRLSGTGELFF. CDR3 bases: TGTGCCAGCAGCTTACGACTATCAGGCACCGGGGAGCTGTTTTTT.